This T cell receptor (beta chain) was captured in a study of cytomegalovirus exposure and HLA in healthy donors. Study at large: A subsequent analysis stated that the 110 or so validation repertoires were run on the same platform as the roughly 670 first-cohort repertoires.

Separate from the roughly 700-subject first cohort, the approximately 120-subject validation cohort was the one that the donors belonged to. Study observations and caveats: In vitro assays verified that a few CMV-associated chains recognized CMV antigens specifically.

V lost 6 bases, J lost 2 bases, and 11 bases lay in between. CDR3 size: 15 residues. Germline V gives CDR1 LNHDA, CDR2 SQIVND (reference sequence). Libraries were prepared by immunoSEQ multiplex PCR; TCRdb keeps only in-frame clonotypes and omits some of them. The sample has 300,000 or so clones; approximately 91% are singletons. As to this clone: Its target is unknown.

Input material: PBMCs. This rearrangement joins TRBV19 to TRBJ1-6, with D possibly being TRBD1 (6 bases). This TCR was sampled from a man aged 25-45 years in good health and CMV-seronegative. CDR3 region: CASRNTGTYNSPLHF. CDR3 DNA sequence: TGTGCCAGTAGGAACACAGGGACCTATAATTCACCCCTCCACTTT.